This TCR beta chain stems from a study of T-cell reconstitution after alpha-beta-depleted transplantation in children. Deletions cut 1 base from V and 3 bases from J, with 11 bases between. Germline-derived CDR1 and CDR2 are SGHDT and YYEEEE. The CDR3 spans 15 residues. Unique molecular identifiers were incorporated when the TCRbeta library was constructed. TCRdb analysed the PCR reads with MiXCR anew, one entry per CDR3 protein. The sample contains around 380,000 distinct CDR3 sequences, under 13% of which appear only once. This clonotype originated in a human donor who donated a stem cell graft to a child with acute myeloid leukemia. V is TRBV5-6 and J is TRBJ1-5; maybe TRBD1 (5 bases). The sequencing here drew on PBMCs from the stem cell graft donor, taken from the stem cell graft. CDR3 nucleotide sequence: TGTGCCAGCAGCTTGCAGGGTGGGAACAATCAGCCCCAGCATTTT. This translates into CASSLQGGNNQPQHF.